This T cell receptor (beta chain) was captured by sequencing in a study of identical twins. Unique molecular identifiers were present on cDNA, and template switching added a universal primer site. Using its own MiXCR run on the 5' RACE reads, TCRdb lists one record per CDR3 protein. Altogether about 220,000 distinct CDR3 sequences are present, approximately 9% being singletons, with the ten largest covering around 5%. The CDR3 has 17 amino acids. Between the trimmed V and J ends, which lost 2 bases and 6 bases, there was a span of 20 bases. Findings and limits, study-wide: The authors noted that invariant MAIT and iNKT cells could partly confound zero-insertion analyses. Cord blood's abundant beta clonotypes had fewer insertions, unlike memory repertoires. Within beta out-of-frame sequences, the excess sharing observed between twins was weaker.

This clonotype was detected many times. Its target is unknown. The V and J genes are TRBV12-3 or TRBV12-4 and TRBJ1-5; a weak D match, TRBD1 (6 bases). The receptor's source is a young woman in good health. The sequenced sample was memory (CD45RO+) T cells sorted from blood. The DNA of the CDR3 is TGTGCCAGCAGTTTAAAGATATTCGGACAGTCGAGTCAGCCCCAGCATTTT. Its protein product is CASSLKIFGQSSQPQHF.